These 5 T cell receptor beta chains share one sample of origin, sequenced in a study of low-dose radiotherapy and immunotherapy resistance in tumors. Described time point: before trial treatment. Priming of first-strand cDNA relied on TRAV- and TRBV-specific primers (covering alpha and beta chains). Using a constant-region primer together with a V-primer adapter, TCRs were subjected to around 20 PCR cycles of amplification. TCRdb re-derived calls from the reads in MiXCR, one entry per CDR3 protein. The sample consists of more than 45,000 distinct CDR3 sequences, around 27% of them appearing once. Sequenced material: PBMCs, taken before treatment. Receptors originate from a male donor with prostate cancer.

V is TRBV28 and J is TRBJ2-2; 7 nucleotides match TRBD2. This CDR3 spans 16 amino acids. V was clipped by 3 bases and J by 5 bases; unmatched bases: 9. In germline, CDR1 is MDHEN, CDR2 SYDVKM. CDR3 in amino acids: CASSLNAGVGTGELFF. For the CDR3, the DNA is TGTGCCAGCAGTTTGAATGCGGGAGTAGGTACCGGGGAGCTGTTTTTT.

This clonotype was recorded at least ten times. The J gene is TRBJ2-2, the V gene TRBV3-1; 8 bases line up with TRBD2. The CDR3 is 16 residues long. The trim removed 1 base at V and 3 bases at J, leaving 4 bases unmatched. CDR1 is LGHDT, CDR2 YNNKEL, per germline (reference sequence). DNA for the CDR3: TGTGCCAGCAGCCAAGGACTAGCGCACTACACCGGGGAGCTGTTTTTT. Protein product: CASSQGLAHYTGELFF.

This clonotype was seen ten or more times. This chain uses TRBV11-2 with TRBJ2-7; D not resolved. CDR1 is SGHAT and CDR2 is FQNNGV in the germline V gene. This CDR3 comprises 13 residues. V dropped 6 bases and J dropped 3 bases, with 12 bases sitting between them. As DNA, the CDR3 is TGTGCCAGCAGTCGACCAAACTACTACGAGCAGTACTTC. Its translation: CASSRPNYYEQYF.

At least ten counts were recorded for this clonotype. CDR3 amino acids: CASSKGVKGRNSGNTIYF. CDR3 bases: TGTGCCAGCAGCAAAGGGGTAAAGGGCCGCAACTCTGGAAACACCATATATTTT. This chain joins TRBV21-1 and TRBJ1-3. TRBV21-1 is described as a pseudogene. The CDR3 has 18 amino acids.

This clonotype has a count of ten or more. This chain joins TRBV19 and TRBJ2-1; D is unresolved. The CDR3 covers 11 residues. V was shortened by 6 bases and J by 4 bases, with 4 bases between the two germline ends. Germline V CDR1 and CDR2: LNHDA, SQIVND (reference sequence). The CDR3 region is CASSRYNEQFF. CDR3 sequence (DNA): TGTGCCAGTAGCCGTTACAATGAGCAGTTCTTC.